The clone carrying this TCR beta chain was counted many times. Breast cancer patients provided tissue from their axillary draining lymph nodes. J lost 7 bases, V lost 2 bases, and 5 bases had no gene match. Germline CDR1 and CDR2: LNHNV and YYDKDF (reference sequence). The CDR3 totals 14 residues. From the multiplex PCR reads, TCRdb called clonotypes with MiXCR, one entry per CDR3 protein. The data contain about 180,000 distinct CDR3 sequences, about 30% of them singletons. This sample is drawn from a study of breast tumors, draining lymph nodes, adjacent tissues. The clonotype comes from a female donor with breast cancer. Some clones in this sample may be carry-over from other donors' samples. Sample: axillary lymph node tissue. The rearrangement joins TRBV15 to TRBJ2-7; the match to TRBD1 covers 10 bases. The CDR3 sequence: CATSRPRDRGEQYF. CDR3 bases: TGTGCCACCAGCAGACCCAGGGACAGGGGAGAGCAGTACTTC. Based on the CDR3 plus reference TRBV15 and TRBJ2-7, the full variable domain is DAMVIQNPRYQVTQFGKPVTLSCSQTLNHNVMYWYQQKSSQAPKLLFHYYDKDFNNEADTPDNFQSRRPNTSFCFLDIRSPGLGDTAMYLCATSRPRDRGEQYFGPGTRLTVT.